These 18 T cell receptor beta chains came from one sample sequenced in a study of blood T cell repertoires in COVID-19. Only in-frame clones appear in the TCRdb table, and some are missing; sequencing was by immunoSEQ multiplex PCR. The table lists over 200,000 clones, approximately 85% of them singletons. The sample taken for sequencing was peripheral blood. The receptors derive from a woman aged 25 to 39 with acute or convalescent COVID-19.

The chain recombines TRBV5-1 with TRBJ1-6; possible D gene TRBD1, 6 bases. The CDR3 length is 16 residues. Looked up from germline, CDR1 is SGHRS and CDR2 is YFSETQ. V was shortened by 3 bases and J by 2 bases, with 12 bases between the two germline ends. For the CDR3, the DNA is TGCGCCAGCAGCTACGGACAGAGGCCCTATAATTCACCCCTCCACTTT. It yields the protein CASSYGQRPYNSPLHF.

The genes are TRBV25-1 and TRBJ1-6; D remains unclear. With 8 bases removed from V and 0 bases from J, the gap between germline ends came to 11 bases. From germline, CDR1 is MGHDK and CDR2 SYGVNS. There are 15 residues in the CDR3. Here the CDR3 DNA reads TGTGCCAGCCATGACACGAGCTCCTATAATTCACCCCTCCACTTT. This translates into CASHDTSSYNSPLHF.

The chain is built from TRBV2 and TRBJ1-6, with unresolved D. V lost 2 bases and J 9 bases, leaving 5 bases between the germline ends. Germline CDR1 is SNHLY and CDR2 is FYNNEI. This CDR3 spans 12 amino acids. CDR3 sequence reads: CASSERGSPLHF. As DNA, the CDR3 is TGTGCCAGCAGTGAACGGGGTTCACCCCTCCACTTT.

The rearrangement uses TRBV5-1 and TRBJ2-3, with a weak D call TRBD2 (6 bases). This CDR3 spans 15 amino acids. V dropped 4 bases and J dropped 0 bases, with 12 bases sitting between them. Germline values: CDR1 SGHRS, CDR2 YFSETQ. CDR3 coding DNA: TGCGCCAGCAGCCCGGGACTCCAAAGCACAGATACGCAGTATTTT. The encoded protein is CASSPGLQSTDTQYF.

V usage is TRBV19 and J usage is TRBJ2-7, with 12 bases matching TRBD2. The V gene's germline CDR1 is LNHDA and CDR2 SQIVND (reference sequence). The CDR3 loop spans 15 amino acids. With 1 base clipped from V and 3 bases from J, the junction kept 1 base outside the gene matches. CDR3 in DNA: TGTGCCAGTAGTATAGCGGGACTAGCGGGCTACGAGCAGTACTTC. As protein: CASSIAGLAGYEQYF.

V is TRBV9 and J is TRBJ2-7; TRBD2 aligns across 7 bases. There are 16 residues in the CDR3. Germline assignment: CDR1 SGDLS and CDR2 YYNGEE. Trimming took 3 bases from V and 3 from J; bases not matched to a gene: 12. Written as DNA, the CDR3 is TGTGCCAGCAGCGGGGAGCCCTCGGGACTAAACTACGAGCAGTACTTC. Its translation is CASSGEPSGLNYEQYF. Full variable domain (remainder filled in from reference TRBV9 and TRBJ2-7): DSGVTQTPKHLITATGQRVTLRCSPRSGDLSVYWYQQSLDQGLQFLIQYYNGEERAKGNILERFSAQQFPDLHSELNLSSLELGDSALYFCASSGEPSGLNYEQYFGPGTRLTVT.

The chain joins TRBV9 to TRBJ1-2; 8 nucleotides match TRBD1. CDR1 SGDLS and CDR2 YYNGEE come from the germline V gene. The CDR3 has 14 amino acids. V shed 2 bases and J 4 bases; nucleotides not matched to a gene: 4. The CDR3 protein is CASSVRQGSYGYTF. The CDR3 nucleotides are TGTGCCAGCAGCGTCCGACAGGGGAGCTATGGCTACACCTTC.

CDR3 sequence reads: CASSLAGPEGGYTF. The CDR3 DNA is TGTGCCAGCAGCTTAGCAGGTCCTGAGGGTGGCTACACCTTC. The chain combines TRBV7-8 with TRBJ1-2; D gene ambiguous. Trimming took off 0 bases at V and 7 bases at J, with 12 bases between the two ends. Per the germline V gene, CDR1 is SGHVS and CDR2 is FQNEAQ. The CDR3 is 14 residues long.

This clone came up a few times. The V gene is TRBV19, the J gene TRBJ2-1, with TRBD2 identical over 8 bases. V lost 3 bases to trimming and J lost 1 base; unmatched junction nucleotides: 11. The length of the CDR3 is 18 residues. Looked up from germline, CDR1 is LNHDA and CDR2 is SQIVND (reference sequence). For the CDR3, the DNA is TGTGCCAGTAGTATCGTAGCGGGAAGCTTAAAATCCTACAATGAGCAGTTCTTC. It is translated as CASSIVAGSLKSYNEQFF.

The V and J genes are TRBV19 and TRBJ2-2; 7 nucleotides agree with TRBD2. CDR1 and CDR2 (germline): LNHDA, SQIVND (reference sequence). This CDR3 comprises 20 residues. J was trimmed by 4 bases and V by 0 bases; bases with no gene match: 17. The CDR3 is CASSIDGPLADAVLTGELFF. In DNA, the CDR3 is TGTGCCAGTAGTATAGATGGACCCCTAGCGGACGCCGTCCTCACCGGGGAGCTGTTTTTT.

This clone has at least ten counts. The chain is built from TRBV4-1 and TRBJ2-7; D is undetermined. The V end lost 2 bases, the J end lost 0 bases, and 5 bases lay between the germline ends. Germline V gene data show CDR1 as MGHRA and CDR2 as YSYEKL. The CDR3 runs 13 residues. CDR3 region: CASSQSRSYEQYF. The CDR3 DNA reads as TGCGCCAGCAGCCAATCGCGCTCCTACGAGCAGTACTTC.

The chain joins TRBV6-1 to TRBJ1-6; D gene ambiguous. Germline lookup yields CDR1 MNHNS and CDR2 SASEGT. This CDR3 spans 15 amino acids. V was trimmed by 2 bases and J by 7 bases, leaving 12 bases between them. CDR3 DNA sequence: TGTGCCAGCAGTGAATACGACGGAGAAAATTCACCCCTCCACTTT. It translates to CASSEYDGENSPLHF.

This rearrangement joins TRBV6-5 to TRBJ2-7; 9 nucleotides align to TRBD1. CDR1 and CDR2 from the germline V gene are MNHEY and SVGAGI. After removal of 6 bases from V and 0 bases from J, the junction contained 0 bases not matched to a gene. The CDR3 is 13 amino acids. CDR3 in amino acids: CASRDRGSYEQYF. For the CDR3, the DNA is TGTGCCAGCAGGGACAGGGGCTCCTACGAGCAGTACTTC.

The chain has TRBV29-1 and TRBJ2-7; D is uncertain. Trimming left V 5 bases short and J 4 bases short, with 9 bases between. Germline V gene lookup returns CDR1 SQVTM and CDR2 ANQGSEA. CDR3 length equals 11 residues. CDR3 protein: CSVTRDYEQYF. DNA of the CDR3: TGCAGCGTTACGCGCGATTACGAGCAGTACTTC.

This clone was detected once. CDR3 protein: CASSPRGGANTGELFF. In DNA, the CDR3 is TGTGCCAGCAGCCCGCGGGGGGGGGCGAACACCGGGGAGCTGTTTTTT. The rearrangement uses TRBV7-2 and TRBJ2-2, with 9 bases fitting TRBD2. This CDR3 region has 16 residues. CDR1 and CDR2 from the germline V gene are SGHTA and FQGNSA. The trim removed 5 bases at V and 0 bases at J, leaving 4 bases unmatched. The full variable domain, with the rest looked up from reference TRBV7-2 and TRBJ2-2, is GAGVSQSPSNKVTEKGKDVELRCDPISGHTALYWYRQSLGQGLEFLIYFQGNSAPDKSGLPSDRFSAERTGGSVSTLTIQRTQQEDSAVYLCASSPRGGANTGELFFGEGSRLTVL.

This clone was picked up one time. The J gene is TRBJ2-1, the V gene TRBV30; 11 bases fit TRBD2. The V segment lost 0 bases and the J segment 0 bases; nucleotides outside the gene matches: 10. CDR1 is GTSNPN and CDR2 is SVGIG in the germline V gene (reference sequence). The CDR3 is 19 residues long. The CDR3 DNA follows: TGTGCCTGGAGTGTACGACTAGCGGGATTCCGACGCTCCTACAATGAGCAGTTCTTC. It encodes CAWSVRLAGFRRSYNEQFF.

The genes are TRBV27 and TRBJ1-2, with 9 bases fitting TRBD1. J lost 4 bases, V lost 0 bases, and 15 bases had no gene match. The CDR3 is 19 amino acids. Looked up from germline, CDR1 is MNHEY and CDR2 is SMNVEV (reference sequence). The CDR3 loop reads CASSLSAGQGPLRIYGYTF. CDR3 nucleotide sequence: TGTGCCAGCAGTTTATCTGCGGGACAGGGCCCCCTACGAATCTATGGCTACACCTTC.

The chain uses TRBV28 and TRBJ2-7; no clear D. Germline values: CDR1 MDHEN, CDR2 SYDVKM. Trimming left V 5 bases short and J 1 base short, with 6 bases between. The CDR3 covers 12 residues. CDR3 sequence (DNA): TGTGCCAGCAGTCTACTTTCCTACGAGCAGTACTTC. As protein: CASSLLSYEQYF. The entire variable domain, with the rest obtained from reference TRBV28 and TRBJ2-7, is as follows: DVKVTQSSRYLVKRTGEKVFLECVQDMDHENMFWYRQDPGLGLRLIYFSYDVKMKEKGDIPEGYSVSREKKERFSLILESASTNQTSMYLCASSLLSYEQYFGPGTRLTVT.